This T cell receptor (beta chain) originates from a study of blood T cell repertoires in COVID-19. On the study more broadly: Nucleic acid was either cDNA or gDNA, and it came from T cells, B-cell-depleted T cells, or PBMCs.

Those who participated ranged in age from roughly 18 to 90 years and resided in 20 to 25 US areas. Membership in each cohort depended on participant-reported clinical history. The authors' processing: It was from reference gene primer amplification that nucleated cell counts were estimated. Data came from immunoSEQ multiplex PCR; TCRdb stores just in-frame clones and leaves some out. That table gives V, J and clone size, and the DNA gave D and trimming. The table lists 200,000 to 250,000 clones, 80% to 90% of them singletons, with under 13% in the top ten. V was cut by 1 base and J by 7 bases, with 5 bases left in between. Germline V CDR1 and CDR2: SGHRS, YFSETQ. The CDR3 length is 12 residues.

The sequence was collected from a man between 18 and 29 years old with acute COVID-19. The sequencing input was PBMCs or T cells enriched from blood (not recorded which). The V call is TRBV5-1, the J call TRBJ2-2; D perhaps matches TRBD1 (5 bases). The DNA of the CDR3 is TGCGCCAGCAGCTTGCAGGGCGGGGAGCTGTTTTTT. It is translated as CASSLQGGELFF. Drawing the rest from reference TRBV5-1 and TRBJ2-2, the complete variable domain is KAGVTQTPRYLIKTRGQQVTLSCSPISGHRSVSWYQQTPGQGLQFLFEYFSETQRNKGNFPGRFSGRQFSNSRSEMNVSTLELGDSALYLCASSLQGGELFFGEGSRLTVL.